This TCR beta chain was found in a study of blood T cell repertoires in COVID-19. Overall study context: Sources were T cells, B-cell-depleted T cells, or PBMCs; the material itself was cDNA or gDNA.

This clone was seen more than once but under ten times. Germline CDR1 reads GTSNPN; CDR2 reads SVGIG (reference sequence). With 1 base clipped from V and 8 bases from J, the junction kept 7 bases outside the gene matches. The CDR3 runs 13 residues. Original handling: Reference gene primer amplification yielded estimated nucleated cell counts. The method was immunoSEQ multiplex PCR; TCRdb's version includes in-frame clones alone and lacks a portion of them. V and J calls and clone size are as listed in that table; D and trimming were resolved from the DNA. The sample holds over 95,000 clones, about 85% seen once.

Sequenced input: peripheral blood. The clonotype originates from a human donor in a cohort sampled during active COVID-19. The chain couples TRBV30 to TRBJ1-2; 7 bases are shared with TRBD1. The CDR3 DNA follows: TGTGCCTGGAGTGGACAGGGAGGAGGGGGCTACACCTTC. This encodes CAWSGQGGGGYTF. Filled out from reference TRBV30 and TRBJ1-2, the complete variable domain reads SQTIHQWPATLVQPVGSPLSLECTVEGTSNPNLYWYRQAAGRGLQLLFYSVGIGQISSEVPQNLSASRPQDRQFILSSKKLLLSDSGFYLCAWSGQGGGGYTFGSGTRLTVV.